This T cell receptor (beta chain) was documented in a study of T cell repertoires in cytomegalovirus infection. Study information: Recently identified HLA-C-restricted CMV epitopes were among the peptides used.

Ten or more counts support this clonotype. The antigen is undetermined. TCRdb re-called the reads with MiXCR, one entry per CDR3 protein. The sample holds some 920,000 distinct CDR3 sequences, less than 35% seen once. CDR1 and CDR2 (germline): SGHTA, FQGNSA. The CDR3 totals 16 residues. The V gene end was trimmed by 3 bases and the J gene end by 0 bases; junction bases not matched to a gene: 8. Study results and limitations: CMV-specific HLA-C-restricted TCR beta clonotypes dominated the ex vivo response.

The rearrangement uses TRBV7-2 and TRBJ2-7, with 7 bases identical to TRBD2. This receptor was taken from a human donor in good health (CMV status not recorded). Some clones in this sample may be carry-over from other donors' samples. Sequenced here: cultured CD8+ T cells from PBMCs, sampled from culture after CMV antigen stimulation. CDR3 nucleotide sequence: TGTGCCAGCAGCTTTCGGGGGAGCGGGATCTCCTACGAGCAGTACTTC. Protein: CASSFRGSGISYEQYF.